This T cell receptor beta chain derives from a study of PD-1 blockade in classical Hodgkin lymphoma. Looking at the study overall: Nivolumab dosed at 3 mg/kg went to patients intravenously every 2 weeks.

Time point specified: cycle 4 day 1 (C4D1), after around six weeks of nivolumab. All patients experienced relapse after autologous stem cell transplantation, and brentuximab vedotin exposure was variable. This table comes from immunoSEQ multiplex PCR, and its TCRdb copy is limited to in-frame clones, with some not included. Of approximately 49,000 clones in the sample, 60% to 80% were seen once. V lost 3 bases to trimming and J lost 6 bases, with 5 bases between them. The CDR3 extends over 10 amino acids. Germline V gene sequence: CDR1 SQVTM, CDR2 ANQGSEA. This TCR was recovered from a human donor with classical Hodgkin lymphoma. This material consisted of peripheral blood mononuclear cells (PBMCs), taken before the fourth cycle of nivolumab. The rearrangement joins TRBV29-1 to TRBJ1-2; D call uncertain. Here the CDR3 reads CSVDSDGYTF. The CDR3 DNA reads TGCAGCGTTGACTCGGATGGCTACACCTTC.